These T cell receptor beta chains were read from a single sample in a study of human T cells and chemical hapten exposure. MiXCR was run by TCRdb on the RACE reads, yielding one entry per CDR3 protein. The table has around 330,000 distinct CDR3 sequences, 5.5% seen once; the top ten hold about 8.2%. This specimen consisted of whole blood, obtained in connection with sensitization to the hapten diphenylcyclopropenone (DPC). Receptor source: a woman younger than 35 with alopecia areata. Some clones in this sample may be carry-over from other donors' samples. CDR3s include the opening cysteine and the closing phenylalanine or tryptophan. A D gene is named only where the DNA matches it firmly. Clone size is shown for a subset of rows, as once, few, many or a class of expanded clone.

clone_size d_call j_call v_call cdr3_nt cdr3_aa
- - TRBJ1-6 TRBV6-5 TGTGCCAGCAGTGGGGGAGTTCCTAATTCACCCCTCCACTTT CASSGGVPNSPLHF
many - TRBJ1-5 TRBV6-5 TGTGCCAGCAGTCGACAGTTAAATCAGCCCCAGCATTTT CASSRQLNQPQHF
- - TRBJ1-1 TRBV4-2 TGTGCCAGCAGCCAAAGGAGAGCAGGGGCCACTGAAGCTTTCTTT CASSQRRAGATEAFF
few TRBD1 TRBJ2-2 TRBV7-9 TGTGCCAGCATCCCCGGAGGGACAGGGGGCACCGGGGAGCTGTTTTTT CASIPGGTGGTGELFF
few TRBD1 TRBJ1-3 TRBV13 TGTGCCAGCAGCTCCACAGGGGCAGAAAAATACTCTGGAAACACCATATATTTT CASSSTGAEKYSGNTIYF
many TRBD1 TRBJ1-4 TRBV7-9 TGTGCCAGCAGCCCCGGGACAGGGCTTAATGAAAAACTGTTTTTT CASSPGTGLNEKLFF
many - TRBJ2-5 TRBV19 TGTGCCAGTCGGGAAACTAGCATCGAGACCCAGTACTTC CASRETSIETQYF
many - TRBJ2-7 TRBV3-1 TGTGCCAGCAGCCAAGATACTGGCAGGCACTACGAGCAGTACTTC CASSQDTGRHYEQYF
few TRBD1 TRBJ1-2 TRBV4-3 TGCGCCAGCAGCCAAGGGGTACAGGGGGCCCTCTCCTATGGCTACACCTTC CASSQGVQGALSYGYTF
many TRBD1 TRBJ2-4 TRBV11-3 TGTGCCAGCAGCTTTGGACAGGGTGACATTCAGTACTTC CASSFGQGDIQYF
- - TRBJ2-1 TRBV28 TGTGCCAGCAGTCGCTTTGGTAGCTCCTACAATGAGCAGTTCTTC CASSRFGSSYNEQFF
- - TRBJ1-1 TRBV10-3 TGTGCCATCACCACAGCTGTGAACACTGAAGCTTTCTTT CAITTAVNTEAFF
few TRBD1 TRBJ1-1 TRBV13 TGTGCCAGCAGCCCAGAGGGGGACAGGGAATCCACTGAAGCTTTCTTT CASSPEGDRESTEAFF
many - TRBJ1-2 TRBV6-2/TRBV6-3 TGTGCCAGCAGTTACTCGTTTTCGACGGGCGGCTACACCTTC CASSYSFSTGGYTF
- - TRBJ1-6 TRBV7-6 TGTGCCAGCAGCTTAGCACCGGGGGCGCAATCACCCCTCCACTTT CASSLAPGAQSPLHF
- - TRBJ1-5 TRBV6-6 TGTGCCAGCAGTTACTCGACCGGCAGAGGTCAGCCCCAGCATTTT CASSYSTGRGQPQHF
few - TRBJ1-2 TRBV5-5 TGTGCCAGCCGGGACAACCCAGGCACCGGAGCTATTGGCTACACCTTC CASRDNPGTGAIGYTF
few - TRBJ2-3 TRBV20-1 TGCAGTGCGGCCTACAGGACCGGGGGCACAGATACGCAGTATTTT CSAAYRTGGTDTQYF
few - TRBJ1-1 TRBV11-2 TGTGCCAGCAGCTGGGTCGGGGGAAGCACTGAAGCTTTCTTT CASSWVGGSTEAFF
few TRBD1 TRBJ2-2 TRBV4-2 TGTGCCAGCAGCCAAGAAACAACCGGGACAGGAGACACCGGGGAGCTGTTTTTT CASSQETTGTGDTGELFF
few - TRBJ2-3 TRBV7-2 TGTGCCAGCAGCTTAGCGCCCCGCGAGGCGGATACGCAGTATTTT CASSLAPREADTQYF
many - TRBJ2-7 TRBV28 TGTGCCAGCAGCTCCGACAGGTACGAGCAGTACTTC CASSSDRYEQYF
many - TRBJ1-5 TRBV12-3/TRBV12-4 TGTGCCAGCAGTTTAGGGGCTGTGGATGGTCAGCCCCAGCATTTT CASSLGAVDGQPQHF
- TRBD2 TRBJ2-1 TRBV7-2 TGTGCCAGCAGTAATACCGGGACTAGCTTGGAGACCCAGTTCTTC CASSNTGTSLETQFF
few - TRBJ1-1 TRBV28 TGTGCCAGCAGGCCCTGGGGGAACACTGAAGCTTTCTTT CASRPWGNTEAFF
few - TRBJ2-7 TRBV20-1 TGCAGTGCTAGGGGAGCTCGGGACGAGCAGTACTTC CSARGARDEQYF
few - TRBJ2-3 TRBV2 TGTGCCAGCAGTGAAGACGAGGCGGGGTGGGATACGCAGTATTTT CASSEDEAGWDTQYF
- - TRBJ2-3 TRBV7-9 TGTGCCAGCAGCCAAACATCTAGCACAGATACGCAGTATTTT CASSQTSSTDTQYF